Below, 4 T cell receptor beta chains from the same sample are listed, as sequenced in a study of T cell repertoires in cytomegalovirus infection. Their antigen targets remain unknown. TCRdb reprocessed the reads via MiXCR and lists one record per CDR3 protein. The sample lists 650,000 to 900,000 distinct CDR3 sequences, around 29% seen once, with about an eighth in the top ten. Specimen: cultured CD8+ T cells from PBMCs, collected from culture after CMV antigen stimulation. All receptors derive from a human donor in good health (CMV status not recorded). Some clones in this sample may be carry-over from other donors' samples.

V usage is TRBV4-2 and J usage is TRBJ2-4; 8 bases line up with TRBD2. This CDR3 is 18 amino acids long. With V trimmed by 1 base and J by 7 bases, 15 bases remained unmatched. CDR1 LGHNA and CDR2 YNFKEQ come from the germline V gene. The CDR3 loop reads CASSQGKWDTSGWNIQYF. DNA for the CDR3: TGTGCCAGCAGCCAAGGAAAGTGGGATACTAGCGGATGGAACATTCAGTACTTC.

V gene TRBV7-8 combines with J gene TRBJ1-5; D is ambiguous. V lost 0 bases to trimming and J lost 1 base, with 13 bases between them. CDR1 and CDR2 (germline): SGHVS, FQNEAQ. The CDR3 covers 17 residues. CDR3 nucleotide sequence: TGTGCCAGCAGCTTAGCTCCTCTTATGGGAAGCAATCAGCCCCAGCATTTT. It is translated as CASSLAPLMGSNQPQHF.

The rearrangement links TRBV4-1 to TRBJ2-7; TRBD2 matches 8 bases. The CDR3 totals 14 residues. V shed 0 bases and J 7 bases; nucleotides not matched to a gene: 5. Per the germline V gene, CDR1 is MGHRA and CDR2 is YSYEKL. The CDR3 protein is CASSQETSGIEQYF. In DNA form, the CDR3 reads TGCGCCAGCAGCCAAGAAACTAGCGGAATTGAGCAGTACTTC.

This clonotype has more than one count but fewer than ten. The CDR3 region is CASSTRVATSTDTQYF. The CDR3 nucleotides read TGTGCCAGCAGCACTAGGGTAGCTACTAGCACAGATACGCAGTATTTT. The chain recombines TRBV7-8 with TRBJ2-3, with a tentative D call TRBD2 (5 bases). The CDR3 totals 16 residues. Trimming shortened V by 5 bases and J by 0 bases, and 15 bases separated the two germline ends. From germline, CDR1 is SGHVS and CDR2 FQNEAQ.